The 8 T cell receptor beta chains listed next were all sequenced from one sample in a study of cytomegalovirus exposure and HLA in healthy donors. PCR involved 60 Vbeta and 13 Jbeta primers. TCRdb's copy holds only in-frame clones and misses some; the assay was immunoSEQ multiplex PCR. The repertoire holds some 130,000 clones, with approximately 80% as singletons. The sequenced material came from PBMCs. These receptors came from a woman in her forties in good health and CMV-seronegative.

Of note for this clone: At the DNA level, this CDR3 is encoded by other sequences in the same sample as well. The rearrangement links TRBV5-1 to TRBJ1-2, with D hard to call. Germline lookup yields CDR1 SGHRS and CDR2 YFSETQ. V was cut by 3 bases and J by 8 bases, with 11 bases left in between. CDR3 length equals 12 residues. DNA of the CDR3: TGCGCCAGCAGCTCGGGAGGGTACGGCTACACCTTC. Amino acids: CASSSGGYGYTF.

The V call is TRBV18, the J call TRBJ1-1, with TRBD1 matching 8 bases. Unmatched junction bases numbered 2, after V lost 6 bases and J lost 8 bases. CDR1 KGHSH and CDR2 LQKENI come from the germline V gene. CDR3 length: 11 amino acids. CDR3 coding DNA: TGTGCCAGCTCGGACAGGGACGAAGCTTTCTTT. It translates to CASSDRDEAFF. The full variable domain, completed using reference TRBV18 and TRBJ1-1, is NAGVMQNPRHLVRRRGQEARLRCSPMKGHSHVYWYRQLPEEGLKFMVYLQKENIIDESGMPKERFSAEFPKEGPSILRIQQVVRGDSAAYFCASSDRDEAFFGQGTRLTVV.

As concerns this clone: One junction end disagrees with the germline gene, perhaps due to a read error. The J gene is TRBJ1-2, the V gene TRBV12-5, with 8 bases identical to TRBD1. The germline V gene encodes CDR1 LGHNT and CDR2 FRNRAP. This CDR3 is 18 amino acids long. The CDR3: CASSFDRGFLSEDYGYPF. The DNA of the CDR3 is TGTGCTAGTTCCTTCGACAGGGGATTTTTAAGCGAGGACTATGGCTACCCCTTC.

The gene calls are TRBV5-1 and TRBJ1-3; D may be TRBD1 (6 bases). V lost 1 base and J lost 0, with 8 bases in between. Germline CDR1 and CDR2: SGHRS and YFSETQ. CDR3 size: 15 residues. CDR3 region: CASSLTGTSGNTIYF. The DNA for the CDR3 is TGCGCCAGCAGCTTGACAGGGACCTCTGGAAACACCATATATTTT.

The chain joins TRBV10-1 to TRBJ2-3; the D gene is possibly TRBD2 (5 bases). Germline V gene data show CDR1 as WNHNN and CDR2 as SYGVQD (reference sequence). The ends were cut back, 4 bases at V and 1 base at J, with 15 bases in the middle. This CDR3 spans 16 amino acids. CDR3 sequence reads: CASSARRRKGTDTQYF. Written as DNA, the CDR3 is TGCGCCAGCAGTGCTAGGCGGAGGAAAGGCACAGATACGCAGTATTTT.

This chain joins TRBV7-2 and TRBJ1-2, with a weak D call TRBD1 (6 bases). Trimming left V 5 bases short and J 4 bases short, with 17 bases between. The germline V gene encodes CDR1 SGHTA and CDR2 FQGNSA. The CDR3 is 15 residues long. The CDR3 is CASSKGQFRSYGYTF. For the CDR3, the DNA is TGTGCCAGCAGCAAAGGACAGTTCCGGAGCTATGGCTACACCTTC.

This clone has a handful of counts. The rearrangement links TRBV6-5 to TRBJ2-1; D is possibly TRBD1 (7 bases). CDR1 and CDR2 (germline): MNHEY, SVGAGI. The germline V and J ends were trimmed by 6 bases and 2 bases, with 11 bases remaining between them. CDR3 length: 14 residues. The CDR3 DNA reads TGTGCCAGCAGCCGGGGGACAGCCTACAATGAGCAGTTCTTC. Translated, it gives CASSRGTAYNEQFF.

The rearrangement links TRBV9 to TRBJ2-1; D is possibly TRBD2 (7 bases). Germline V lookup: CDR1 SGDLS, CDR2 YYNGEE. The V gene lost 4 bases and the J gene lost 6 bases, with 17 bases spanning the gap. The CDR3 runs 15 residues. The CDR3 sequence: CASSSKGGGSNEQFF. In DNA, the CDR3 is TGTGCCAGCAGCTCGAAGGGAGGGGGGAGCAATGAGCAGTTCTTC.